A single sample gave rise to the 4 T cell receptor beta chains below, sequenced in a study of shared clonotypes between healthy human individuals. Measured with immunoSEQ multiplex PCR; TCRdb has only the in-frame clones, and not every one. The repertoire includes 2 million to 2.5 million clones, about 95% of them detected once, and more than 0.95% sits in the top ten. In the naive CD8 group, cells lacked CD45RO and were positively selected for CCR7, so terminally differentiated effector memory CD45RA+ cells were left out. The specimen was naive CD8+ T cells sorted from blood. Every receptor here comes from a man between 18 and 29 years old in good health.

Turning to this clone: Different DNA sequences within this sample yield the same CDR3. This sequence joins TRBV19 and TRBJ2-7, with D tentatively TRBD2 (5 bases). Per germline, CDR1 LNHDA and CDR2 SQIVND (reference sequence). Trimming took off 0 bases at V and 3 bases at J, with 9 bases between the two ends. This CDR3 spans 14 amino acids. In nucleotides, the CDR3 is TGTGCCAGTAGTATAGATCTTGAGGGCTACGAGCAGTACTTC. This gives the protein CASSIDLEGYEQYF. Full variable domain (remainder filled in from reference TRBV19 and TRBJ2-7): DGGITQSPKYLFRKEGQNVTLSCEQNLNHDAMYWYRQDPGQGLRLIYYSQIVNDFQKGDIAEGYSVSREKKESFPLTVTSAQKNPTAFYLCASSIDLEGYEQYFGPGTRLTVT.

The V gene is TRBV10-2, the J gene TRBJ1-2; D might be TRBD1 (5 bases). The CDR3 totals 14 residues. Germline V lookup: CDR1 WSHSY, CDR2 SAAADI. Trimming removed 3 bases at V and 2 bases at J, with 10 bases between. The CDR3 DNA is TGCGCCAGCAGTGATTCGGAGGGGAACTATGGCTACACCTTC. Translation gives CASSDSEGNYGYTF.

With respect to this clone: In the same sample, other DNA sequences code for this CDR3. The chain carries TRBV15 and TRBJ2-5; a possible D gene is TRBD1 (5 bases). CDR1 and CDR2 from the germline V gene are LNHNV and YYDKDF (reference sequence). Deletions cut 0 bases from V and 5 bases from J, with 10 bases between. CDR3 length equals 14 residues. The CDR3: CATSRDLGAETQYF. The CDR3 nucleotides are TGTGCCACCAGCAGAGATTTAGGGGCCGAGACCCAGTACTTC. Looking up the rest from reference TRBV15 and TRBJ2-5 gives the full variable domain: DAMVIQNPRYQVTQFGKPVTLSCSQTLNHNVMYWYQQKSSQAPKLLFHYYDKDFNNEADTPDNFQSRRPNTSFCFLDIRSPGLGDTAMYLCATSRDLGAETQYFGPGTRLLVL.

V usage is TRBV6-8 and J usage is TRBJ1-3; D not resolved. Germline V gene lookup returns CDR1 MNHGY and CDR2 SAAAGT. V lost 8 bases, J lost 2 bases, and 16 bases lay in between. The CDR3 extends over 15 amino acids. The CDR3 spells CASLAPSRAGNTIYF. The CDR3 nucleotides are TGTGCCAGCCTGGCCCCCTCGAGGGCTGGAAACACCATATATTTT.